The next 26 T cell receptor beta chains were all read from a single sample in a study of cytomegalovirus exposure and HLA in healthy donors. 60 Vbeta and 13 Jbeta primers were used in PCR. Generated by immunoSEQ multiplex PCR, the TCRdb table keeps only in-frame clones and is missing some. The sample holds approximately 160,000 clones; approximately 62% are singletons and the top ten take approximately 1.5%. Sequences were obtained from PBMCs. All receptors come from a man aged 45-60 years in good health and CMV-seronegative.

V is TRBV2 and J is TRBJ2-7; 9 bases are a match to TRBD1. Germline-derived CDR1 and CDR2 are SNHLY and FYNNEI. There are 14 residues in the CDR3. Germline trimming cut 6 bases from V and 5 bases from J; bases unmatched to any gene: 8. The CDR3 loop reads CASRWGQGRHEQYF. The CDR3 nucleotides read TGTGCCAGCAGGTGGGGACAGGGTCGGCACGAGCAGTACTTC.

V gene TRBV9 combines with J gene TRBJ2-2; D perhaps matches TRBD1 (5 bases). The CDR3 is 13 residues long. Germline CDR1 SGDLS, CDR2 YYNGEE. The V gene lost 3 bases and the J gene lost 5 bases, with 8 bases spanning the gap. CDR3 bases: TGTGCCAGCAGCGATCCAGGGACCGGGGAGCTGTTTTTT. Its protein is CASSDPGTGELFF.

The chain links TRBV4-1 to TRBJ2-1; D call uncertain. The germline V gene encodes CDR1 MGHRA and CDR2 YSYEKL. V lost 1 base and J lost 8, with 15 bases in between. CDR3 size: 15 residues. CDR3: CASSQAESPWDEQFF. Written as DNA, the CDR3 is TGCGCCAGCAGCCAAGCGGAGAGCCCGTGGGATGAGCAGTTCTTC.

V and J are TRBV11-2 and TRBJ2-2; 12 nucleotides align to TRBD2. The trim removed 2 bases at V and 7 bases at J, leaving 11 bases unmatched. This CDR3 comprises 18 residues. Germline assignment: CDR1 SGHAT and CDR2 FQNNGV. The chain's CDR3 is CASSLRPSGGAFGGELFF. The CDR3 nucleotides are TGTGCCAGCAGCTTACGCCCTAGCGGGGGGGCCTTCGGCGGGGAGCTGTTTTTT.

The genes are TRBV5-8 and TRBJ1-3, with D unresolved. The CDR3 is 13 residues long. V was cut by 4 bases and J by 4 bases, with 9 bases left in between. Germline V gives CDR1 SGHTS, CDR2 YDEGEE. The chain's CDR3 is CASSLPGGNTIYF. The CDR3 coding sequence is TGTGCCAGCAGCCTGCCAGGAGGAAACACCATATATTTT. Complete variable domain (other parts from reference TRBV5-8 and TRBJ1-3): EAGVTQSPTHLIKTRGQQATLRCSPISGHTSVYWYQQALGLGLQFLLWYDEGEERNRGNFPPRFSGRQFPNYSSELNVNALELEDSALYLCASSLPGGNTIYFGEGSWLTVV.

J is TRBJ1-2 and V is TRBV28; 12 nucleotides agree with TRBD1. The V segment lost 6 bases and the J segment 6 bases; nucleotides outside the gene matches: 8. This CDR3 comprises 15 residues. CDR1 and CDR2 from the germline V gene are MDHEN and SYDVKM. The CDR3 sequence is CASRGPGQGADGYTF. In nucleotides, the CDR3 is TGTGCCAGCAGAGGACCGGGACAGGGGGCGGATGGCTACACCTTC.

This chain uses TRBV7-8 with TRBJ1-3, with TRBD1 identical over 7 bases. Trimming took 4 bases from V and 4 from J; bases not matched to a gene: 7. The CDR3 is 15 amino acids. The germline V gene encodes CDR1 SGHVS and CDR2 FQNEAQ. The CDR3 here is CASSSRDSLGNTIYF. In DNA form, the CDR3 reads TGTGCCAGCAGCTCCCGGGACAGCTTGGGAAACACCATATATTTT.

The CDR3 nucleotides are TGTGCCAGCAGTTTATCCCGTAATGGGCTAGCGGGGAGGTACAACAATGAGCAGTTCTTC. This encodes CASSLSRNGLAGRYNNEQFF. The chain employs TRBV27 and TRBJ2-1, with TRBD2 matching over 9 bases. The CDR3 has 20 amino acids. Germline CDR1 reads MNHEY; CDR2 reads SMNVEV (reference sequence). V was pared by 0 bases and J by 5 bases, with 17 bases of the junction left unmatched.

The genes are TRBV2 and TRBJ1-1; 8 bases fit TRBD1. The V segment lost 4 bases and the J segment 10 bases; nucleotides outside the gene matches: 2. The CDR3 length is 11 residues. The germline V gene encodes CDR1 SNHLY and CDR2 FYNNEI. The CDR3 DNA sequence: TGTGCCAGCAGTGCACAGGGGGGAGCTTTCTTT. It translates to CASSAQGGAFF.

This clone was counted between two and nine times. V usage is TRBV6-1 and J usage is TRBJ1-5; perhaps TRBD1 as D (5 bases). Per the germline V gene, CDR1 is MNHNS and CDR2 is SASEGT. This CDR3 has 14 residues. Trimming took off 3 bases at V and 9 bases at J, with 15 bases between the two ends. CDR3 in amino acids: CASSDPTARRPQHF. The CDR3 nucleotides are TGTGCCAGCAGTGATCCGACAGCCAGGCGGCCCCAGCATTTT.

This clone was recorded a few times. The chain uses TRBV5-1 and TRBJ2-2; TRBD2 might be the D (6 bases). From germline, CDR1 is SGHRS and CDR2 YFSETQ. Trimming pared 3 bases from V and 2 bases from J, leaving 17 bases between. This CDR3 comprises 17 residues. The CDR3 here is CASSSPTGLTNTGELFF. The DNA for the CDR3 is TGCGCCAGCAGCTCACCAACGGGACTCACCAACACCGGGGAGCTGTTTTTT.

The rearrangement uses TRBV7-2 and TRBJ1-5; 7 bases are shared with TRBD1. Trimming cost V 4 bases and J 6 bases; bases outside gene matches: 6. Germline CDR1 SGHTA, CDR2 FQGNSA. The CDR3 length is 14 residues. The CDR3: CASSYRGEAQPQHF. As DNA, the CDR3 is TGTGCCAGCAGCTACAGGGGTGAGGCTCAGCCCCAGCATTTT. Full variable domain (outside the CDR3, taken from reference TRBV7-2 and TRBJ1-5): GAGVSQSPSNKVTEKGKDVELRCDPISGHTALYWYRQSLGQGLEFLIYFQGNSAPDKSGLPSDRFSAERTGGSVSTLTIQRTQQEDSAVYLCASSYRGEAQPQHFGDGTRLSIL.

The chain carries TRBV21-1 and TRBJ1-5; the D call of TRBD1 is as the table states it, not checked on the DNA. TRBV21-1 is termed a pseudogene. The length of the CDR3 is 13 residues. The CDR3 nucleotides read TGTGCCCCGACAGGGGCCAGCAATCAGCCCCAGCATTTT. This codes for CAPTGASNQPQHF.

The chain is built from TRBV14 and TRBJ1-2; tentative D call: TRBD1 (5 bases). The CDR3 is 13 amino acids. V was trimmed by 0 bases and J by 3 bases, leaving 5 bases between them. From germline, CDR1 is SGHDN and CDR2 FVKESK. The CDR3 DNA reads TGTGCCAGCAGCCAAGACAGGGACTATGGCTACACCTTC. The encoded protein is CASSQDRDYGYTF.

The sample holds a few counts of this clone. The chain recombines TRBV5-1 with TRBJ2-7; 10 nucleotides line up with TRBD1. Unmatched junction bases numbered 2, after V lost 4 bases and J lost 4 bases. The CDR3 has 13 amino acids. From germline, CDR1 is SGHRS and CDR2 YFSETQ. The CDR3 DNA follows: TGCGCCAGCAGCCGGGACAGGGGATACGAGCAGTACTTC. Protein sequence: CASSRDRGYEQYF.

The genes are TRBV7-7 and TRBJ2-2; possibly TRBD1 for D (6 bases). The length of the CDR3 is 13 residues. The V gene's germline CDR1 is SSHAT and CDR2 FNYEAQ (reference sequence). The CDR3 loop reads CASLAGATGELFF. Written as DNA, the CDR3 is TGTGCTAGCTTAGCAGGGGCCACCGGGGAGCTGTTTTTT.

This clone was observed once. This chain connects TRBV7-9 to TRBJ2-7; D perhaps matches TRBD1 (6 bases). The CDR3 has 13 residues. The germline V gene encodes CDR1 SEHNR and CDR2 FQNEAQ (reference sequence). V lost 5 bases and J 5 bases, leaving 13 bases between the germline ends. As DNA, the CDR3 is TGTGCCAGCAGCGAGGTCGGACAGAACGAGCAGTACTTC. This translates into CASSEVGQNEQYF.

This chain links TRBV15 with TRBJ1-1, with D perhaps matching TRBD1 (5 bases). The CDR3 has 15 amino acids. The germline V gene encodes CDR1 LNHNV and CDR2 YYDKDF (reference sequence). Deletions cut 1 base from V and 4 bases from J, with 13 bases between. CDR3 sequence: CATSRGIGVSTEAFF. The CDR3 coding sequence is TGTGCCACCAGCAGAGGGATAGGGGTATCCACTGAAGCTTTCTTT.

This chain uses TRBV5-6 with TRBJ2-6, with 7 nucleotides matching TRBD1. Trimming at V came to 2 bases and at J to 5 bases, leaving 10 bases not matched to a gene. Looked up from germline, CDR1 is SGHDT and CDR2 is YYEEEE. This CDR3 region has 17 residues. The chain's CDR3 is CASSLVKGAAWANVLTF. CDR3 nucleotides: TGTGCCAGCAGCTTAGTAAAGGGGGCGGCTTGGGCCAACGTCCTGACTTTC.

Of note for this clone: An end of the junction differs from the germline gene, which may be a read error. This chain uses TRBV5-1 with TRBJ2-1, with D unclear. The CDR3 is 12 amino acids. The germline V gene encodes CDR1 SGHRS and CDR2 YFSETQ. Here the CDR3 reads CASSLAVTPPVF. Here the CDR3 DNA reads TGCGCCAGCAGCTTGGCAGTGACTCCGCCGGTCTTC.

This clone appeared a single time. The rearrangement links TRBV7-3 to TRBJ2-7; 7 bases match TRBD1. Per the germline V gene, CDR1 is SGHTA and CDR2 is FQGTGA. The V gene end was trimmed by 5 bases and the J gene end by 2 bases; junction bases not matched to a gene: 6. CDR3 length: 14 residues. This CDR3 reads CASSLGQVPYEQYF. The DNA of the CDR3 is TGTGCCAGCAGCCTCGGACAGGTCCCCTACGAGCAGTACTTC.

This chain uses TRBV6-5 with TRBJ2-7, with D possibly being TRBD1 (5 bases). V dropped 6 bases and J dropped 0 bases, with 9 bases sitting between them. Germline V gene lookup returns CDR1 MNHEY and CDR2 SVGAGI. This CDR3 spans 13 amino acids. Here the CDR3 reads CASSSTGSYEQYF. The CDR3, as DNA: TGTGCCAGCAGCAGCACAGGCTCCTACGAGCAGTACTTC.

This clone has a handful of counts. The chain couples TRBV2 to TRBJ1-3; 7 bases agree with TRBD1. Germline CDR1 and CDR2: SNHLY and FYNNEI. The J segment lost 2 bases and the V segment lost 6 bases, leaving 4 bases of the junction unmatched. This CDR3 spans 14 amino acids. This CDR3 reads CASSLDRAGNTIYF. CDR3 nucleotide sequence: TGTGCCAGCAGCTTAGACAGGGCTGGAAACACCATATATTTT.

The chain's CDR3 is CASTAGNFYEQYF. The CDR3 DNA sequence: TGTGCCAGCACCGCCGGGAACTTCTACGAGCAGTACTTC. The chain joins TRBV27 to TRBJ2-7; D possibly corresponds to TRBD2 (5 bases). The CDR3 length is 13 residues. The germline gives CDR1 MNHEY, CDR2 SMNVEV (reference sequence). The ends were cut back, 7 bases at V and 3 bases at J, with 13 bases in the middle.

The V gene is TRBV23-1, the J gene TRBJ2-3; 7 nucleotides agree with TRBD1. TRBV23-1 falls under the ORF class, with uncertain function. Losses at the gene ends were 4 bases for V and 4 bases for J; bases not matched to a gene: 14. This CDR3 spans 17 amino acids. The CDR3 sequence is CASSRTSQGNSADTQYF. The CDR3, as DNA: TGCGCCAGCAGTCGAACGTCACAGGGGAACAGCGCAGATACGCAGTATTTT.

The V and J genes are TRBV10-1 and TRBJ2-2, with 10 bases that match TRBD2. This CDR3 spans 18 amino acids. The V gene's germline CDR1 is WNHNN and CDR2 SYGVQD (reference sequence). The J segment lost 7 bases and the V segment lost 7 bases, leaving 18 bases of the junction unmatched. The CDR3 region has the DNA TGCGCCAGCACAGTCCCTCTTAAGCGGGGGGGCCGAGACGGGGAGCTGTTTTTT. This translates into CASTVPLKRGGRDGELFF.